Listed here are 11 T cell receptor beta chains from one sample, sequenced in a study of blood T cell repertoires in COVID-19. Libraries were prepared by immunoSEQ multiplex PCR; TCRdb keeps only in-frame clonotypes and omits some of them. The repertoire includes about 370,000 clones, about nine tenths of them detected once, and roughly 0.9% sits in the top ten. Source material: PBMCs or T cells enriched from blood (not recorded which). The source of these receptors is a woman aged 40 to 50 who had been exposed to COVID-19.

The chain couples TRBV12-3 or TRBV12-4 to TRBJ1-1, with D hard to call. This CDR3 is built from 12 residues. V was shortened by 5 bases and J by 4 bases, with 8 bases between the two germline ends. The CDR3 DNA reads TGTGCCAGCAGTCTGAGCCCCACTGAAGCTTTCTTT. Translated: CASSLSPTEAFF.

The chain carries TRBV11-1 and TRBJ2-3, with 11 bases that match TRBD2. CDR3 length: 15 amino acids. CDR1 is SGHAT, CDR2 FQDESV, per germline (reference sequence). V gave up 5 bases and J gave up 6 bases; unmatched junction bases: 7. CDR3 amino acids: CASSVSGRASDTQYF. CDR3 DNA sequence: TGTGCCAGCAGCGTTAGCGGGAGGGCCTCGGATACGCAGTATTTT.

This clone was counted a single time. The chain is built from TRBV19 and TRBJ2-2; TRBD1 matches at 9 bases. The CDR3 sequence is 15 residues long. V lost 5 bases and J lost 4; bases outside the gene matches: 5. The germline gives CDR1 LNHDA, CDR2 SQIVND (reference sequence). The CDR3 region is CASSSRDRATGELFF. DNA for the CDR3: TGTGCCAGTAGTTCCCGGGACAGGGCCACCGGGGAGCTGTTTTTT.

The genes are TRBV19 and TRBJ2-3; D perhaps matches TRBD2 (7 bases). V gave up 9 bases and J gave up 0 bases, with 28 bases separating them. The CDR3 spans 19 residues. Germline V gene lookup returns CDR1 LNHDA and CDR2 SQIVND (reference sequence). The CDR3 DNA is TGTGCCAGCAGGGGCGGGGGACGGCGAGGGCACTGGAGCACAGATACGCAGTATTTT. It translates to CASRGGGRRGHWSTDTQYF.

This sequence joins TRBV29-1 and TRBJ1-2; TRBD1 agrees at 7 bases. This CDR3 is built from 14 residues. The J segment lost 0 bases and the V segment lost 6 bases, leaving 7 bases of the junction unmatched. CDR1 is SQVTM, CDR2 ANQGSEA, per germline. This CDR3 is CSVQGDRSNYGYTF. CDR3 DNA: TGCAGCGTCCAAGGGGACAGATCTAACTATGGCTACACCTTC. Using reference TRBV29-1 and TRBJ1-2 for the parts outside the CDR3, the full variable domain is SAVISQKPSRDICQRGTSLTIQCQVDSQVTMMFWYRQQPGQSLTLIATANQGSEATYESGFVIDKFPISRPNLTFSTLTVSNMSPEDSSIYLCSVQGDRSNYGYTFGSGTRLTVV.

The rearrangement joins TRBV24-1 to TRBJ1-5; D is possibly TRBD1 (6 bases). The CDR3 loop spans 13 amino acids. In germline, CDR1 is KGHDR, CDR2 SFDVKD. V was cut by 4 bases and J by 11 bases, with 14 bases left in between. CDR3 sequence reads: CATSDLQDSSQHF. The CDR3 DNA reads as TGTGCCACCAGTGACCTCCAGGACAGTTCCCAGCATTTT.

The chain uses TRBV15 and TRBJ1-1, with 9 bases fitting TRBD1. Looked up from germline, CDR1 is LNHNV and CDR2 is YYDKDF (reference sequence). The V segment lost 3 bases and the J segment 11 bases; nucleotides outside the gene matches: 10. This CDR3 spans 14 amino acids. The CDR3 reads CATSSADRGGGAFF. Written as DNA, the CDR3 is TGTGCCACCAGCAGTGCGGACAGGGGAGGCGGGGCTTTCTTT.

J is TRBJ1-2 and V is TRBV5-1, with unresolved D. CDR1 and CDR2 from the germline V gene are SGHRS and YFSETQ. Trimming removed 2 bases from V and 4 bases from J, with 15 bases in between. The CDR3 is made up of 15 amino acids. CDR3 loop: CASSLSRGVGYGYTF. CDR3 DNA sequence: TGCGCCAGCAGCTTATCCCGTGGAGTCGGCTATGGCTACACCTTC.

This clone was counted a single time. The rearrangement joins TRBV6-5 to TRBJ2-1; TRBD1 is a possible D gene (5 bases). In germline, CDR1 is MNHEY, CDR2 SVGAGI. The CDR3 has 16 amino acids. Trimming left V 2 bases short and J 6 bases short, with 17 bases between. The CDR3 protein is CASSYPGSQGINEQFF. Here the CDR3 DNA reads TGTGCCAGCAGTTACCCGGGTTCCCAGGGAATCAATGAGCAGTTCTTC.

This clone was detected only once. The genes are TRBV7-2 and TRBJ1-1; D is perhaps TRBD1 (6 bases). The CDR3 runs to 15 residues. V shed 5 bases and J shed 5 bases, with 18 bases lying between them. Germline V gene sequence: CDR1 SGHTA, CDR2 FQGNSA. In DNA, the CDR3 is TGTGCCAGCAGCCACCGAACCACCAGGGGAACTGAAGCTTTCTTT. Translation gives CASSHRTTRGTEAFF.

Concerning this clone itself: Other DNA sequences within the sample encode an identical CDR3. J is TRBJ2-3 and V is TRBV5-1; unclear D gene. The CDR3 runs 12 residues. Germline CDR1 and CDR2: SGHRS and YFSETQ. Trimming pared 4 bases from V and 5 bases from J, leaving 8 bases between. The CDR3 loop reads CASSLAGDTQYF. CDR3 sequence (DNA): TGCGCCAGCAGCCTGGCCGGAGATACGCAGTATTTT.